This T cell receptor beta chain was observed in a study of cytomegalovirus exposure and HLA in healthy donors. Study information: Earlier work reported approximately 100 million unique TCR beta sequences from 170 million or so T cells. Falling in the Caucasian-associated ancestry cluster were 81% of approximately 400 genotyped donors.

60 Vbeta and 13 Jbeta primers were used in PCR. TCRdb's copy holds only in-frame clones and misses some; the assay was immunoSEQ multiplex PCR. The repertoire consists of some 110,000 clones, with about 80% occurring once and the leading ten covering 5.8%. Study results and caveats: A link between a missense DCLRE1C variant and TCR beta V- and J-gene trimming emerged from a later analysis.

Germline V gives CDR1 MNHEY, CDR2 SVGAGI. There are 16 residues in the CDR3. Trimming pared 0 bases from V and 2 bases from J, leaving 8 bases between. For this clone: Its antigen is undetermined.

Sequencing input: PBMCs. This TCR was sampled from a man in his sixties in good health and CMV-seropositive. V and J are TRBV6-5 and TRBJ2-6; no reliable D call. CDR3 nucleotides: TGTGCCAGCAGTTACTCGACGGGTGCTGGGGCCAACGTCCTGACTTTC. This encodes CASSYSTGAGANVLTF.